This entry is about one T cell receptor beta chain. Its matching antigen is unknown. The sample originates from a study of T-cell memory formation after mild COVID-19. Study summary: The TCR clusters were mostly specific to one donor. General study findings and limits: Contracting clones, day 15 to 85, had balanced CD4/CD8, and later expanders favored CD4+.

5'RACE, which relied on constant-segment primers, yielded TCR alpha and TCR beta cDNA libraries carrying sample barcodes and UMIs. TCRdb analysed the 5' RACE reads with MiXCR anew, one entry per CDR3 protein. The data contain approximately 290,000 distinct CDR3 sequences, approximately 8% of them singletons. Germline V CDR1 and CDR2: SEHNR, FQNEAQ (reference sequence). The CDR3 contains 12 residues. The chain carries TRBV7-9 and TRBJ2-7; tentatively, D is TRBD1 (5 bases). Sequenced input: PBMCs or a T cell subset sorted from them (not recorded which). The receptor's source is a man in his late teens or twenties who had mild COVID-19 (a few samples of this study predate the infection). Cell type and time point are not known. CDR3 nucleotides: TGTGCCAGCAGCCAGACAGTCTACGTGCAGTACGTC. This encodes CASSQTVYVQYV.